Following are 4 T cell receptor beta chains from one sample sequenced in a study of cytomegalovirus exposure and HLA in healthy donors. PCR involved 60 Vbeta and 13 Jbeta primers. Profiled with immunoSEQ multiplex PCR; TCRdb holds only in-frame clones, not every one. The sample holds approximately 170,000 clones, 85% seen once. The specimen was PBMCs. The receptors here all came from a boy younger than 10 in good health and CMV-seronegative.

The V gene is TRBV11-2, the J gene TRBJ2-1, with TRBD1 matching over 7 bases. V trimming: 5 bases; J trimming: 1 base; junction bases outside the gene matches: 11. The germline CDR1 and CDR2 sequences are SGHAT and FQNNGV. The CDR3 is made up of 17 amino acids. The CDR3 loop reads CASSLETGRGSYNEQFF. CDR3 in DNA: TGTGCCAGCAGCCTCGAAACGGGCAGGGGGTCCTACAATGAGCAGTTCTTC.

Details on this clone: Other DNA sequences of this sample code for an identical CDR3. The chain is built from TRBV5-1 and TRBJ1-4; D is ambiguous. This CDR3 region has 16 residues. Trimming stripped 3 bases from V and 1 base from J, with 13 bases between. The germline CDR1 and CDR2 sequences are SGHRS and YFSETQ. CDR3 region: CASSSTRAGTNEKLFF. The CDR3 coding sequence is TGCGCCAGCAGCTCGACGCGGGCGGGAACTAATGAAAAACTGTTTTTT.

This clone was recorded a few times. CDR3 bases: TGTGCCAGCAGCCCGGCGGGGAATTCACCCCTCCACTTT. Its translation: CASSPAGNSPLHF. The chain recombines TRBV11-2 with TRBJ1-6; D is ambiguous. The length of the CDR3 is 13 residues. Germline V lookup: CDR1 SGHAT, CDR2 FQNNGV. Between the trimmed V and J ends, which lost 5 bases and 7 bases, there was a span of 9 bases.

V usage is TRBV2 and J usage is TRBJ2-3; D is uncertain. V was cut by 3 bases and J by 5 bases, with 6 bases left in between. The CDR3 is 12 amino acids. Germline-derived CDR1 and CDR2 are SNHLY and FYNNEI. The CDR3 DNA follows: TGTGCCAGCAGTGATGCACTAGATACGCAGTATTTT. Translation: CASSDALDTQYF.